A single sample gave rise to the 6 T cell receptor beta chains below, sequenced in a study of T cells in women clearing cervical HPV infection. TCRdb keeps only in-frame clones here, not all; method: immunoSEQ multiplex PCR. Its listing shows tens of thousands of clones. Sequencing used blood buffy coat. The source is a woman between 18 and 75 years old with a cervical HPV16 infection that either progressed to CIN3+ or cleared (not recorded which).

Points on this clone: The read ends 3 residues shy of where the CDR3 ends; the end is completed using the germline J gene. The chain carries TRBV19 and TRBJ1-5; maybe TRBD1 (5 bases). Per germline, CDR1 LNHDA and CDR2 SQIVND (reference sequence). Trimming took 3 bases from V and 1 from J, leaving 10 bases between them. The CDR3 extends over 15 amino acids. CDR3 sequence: CASSIEGVSNQPQHF. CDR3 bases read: TGTGCCAGTAGTATTGAAGGGGTCAGCAATCAGCCC.

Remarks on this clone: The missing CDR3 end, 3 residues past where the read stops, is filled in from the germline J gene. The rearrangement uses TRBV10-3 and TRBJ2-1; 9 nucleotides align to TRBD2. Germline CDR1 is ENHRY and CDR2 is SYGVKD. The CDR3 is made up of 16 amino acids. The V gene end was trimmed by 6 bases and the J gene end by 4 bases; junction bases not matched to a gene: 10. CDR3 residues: CAIRAGGSSLYNEQFF. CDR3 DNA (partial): TGTGCCATCAGGGCGGGGGGGTCCTCTCTATACAATGAG.

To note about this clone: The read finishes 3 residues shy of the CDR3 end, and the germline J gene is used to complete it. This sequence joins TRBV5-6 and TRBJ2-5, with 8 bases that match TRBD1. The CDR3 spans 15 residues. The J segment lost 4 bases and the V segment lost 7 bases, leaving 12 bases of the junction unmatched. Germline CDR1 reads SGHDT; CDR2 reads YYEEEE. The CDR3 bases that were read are TGTGCCAGCGGGATGACAGGGGTATCCGCAGAGACC. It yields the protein CASGMTGVSAET. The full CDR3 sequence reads CASGMTGVSAETQYF.

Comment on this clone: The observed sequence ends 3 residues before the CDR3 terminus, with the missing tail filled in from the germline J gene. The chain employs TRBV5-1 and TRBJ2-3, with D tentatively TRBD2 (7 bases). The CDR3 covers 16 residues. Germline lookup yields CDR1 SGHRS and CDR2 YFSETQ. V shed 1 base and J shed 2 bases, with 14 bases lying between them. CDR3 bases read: TGCGCCAGCAGCTTGAGGGGGGGGTCTAACACAGATACG. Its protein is CASSLRGGSNTDT. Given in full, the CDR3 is CASSLRGGSNTDTQYF. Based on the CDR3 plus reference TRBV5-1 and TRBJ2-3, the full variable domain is KAGVTQTPRYLIKTRGQQVTLSCSPISGHRSVSWYQQTPGQGLQFLFEYFSETQRNKGNFPGRFSGRQFSNSRSEMNVSTLELGDSALYLCASSLRGGSNTDTQYFGPGTRLTVL.

The CDR3 loop reads CSVRQGLNTEAFF. The covered CDR3 bases are TGCAGCGTTCGACAGGGGTTAAACACTGAA. The genes are TRBV29-1 and TRBJ1-1, with 8 nucleotides matching TRBD1. The missing CDR3 end, 3 residues past where the read stops, is filled in from the germline J gene. CDR1 and CDR2 from the germline V gene are SQVTM and ANQGSEA. The V gene end was trimmed by 5 bases and the J gene end by 2 bases; junction bases not matched to a gene: 4. The CDR3 covers 13 residues.

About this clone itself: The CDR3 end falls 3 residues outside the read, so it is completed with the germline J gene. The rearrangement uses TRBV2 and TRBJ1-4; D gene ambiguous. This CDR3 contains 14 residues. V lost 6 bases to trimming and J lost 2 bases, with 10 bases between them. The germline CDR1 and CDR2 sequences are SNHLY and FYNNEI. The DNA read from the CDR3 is TGTGCCAGCAGCATGAGTCGGACTAATGAAAAA. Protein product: CASSMSRTNEK. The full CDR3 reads CASSMSRTNEKLFF.